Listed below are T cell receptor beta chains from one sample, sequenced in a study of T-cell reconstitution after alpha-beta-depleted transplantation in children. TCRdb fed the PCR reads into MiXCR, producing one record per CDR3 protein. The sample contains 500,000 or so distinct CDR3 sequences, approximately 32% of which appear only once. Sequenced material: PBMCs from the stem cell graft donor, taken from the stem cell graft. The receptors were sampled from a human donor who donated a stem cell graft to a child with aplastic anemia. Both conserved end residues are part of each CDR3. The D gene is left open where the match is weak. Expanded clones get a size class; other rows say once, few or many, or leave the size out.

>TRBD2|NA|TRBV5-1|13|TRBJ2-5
TGCGCCAGCAGCGGGACTAGCGGAGAGACCCAGTACTTC
CASSGTSGETQYF
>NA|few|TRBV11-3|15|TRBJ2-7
TGTGCCAGCAGCTTAAGCGTAGACAGCTCCTACGAGCAGTACTTC
CASSLSVDSSYEQYF
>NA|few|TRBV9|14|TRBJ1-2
TGTGCCAGCAGCCGGGAGGGGTCTGTCTATGGCTACACCTTC
CASSREGSVYGYTF
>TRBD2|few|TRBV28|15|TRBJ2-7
TGTGCCAGCAGCTGGCGGGAGTCTAGGGTCTACGAGCAGTACTTC
CASSWRESRVYEQYF
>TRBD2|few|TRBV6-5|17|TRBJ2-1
TGTGCCAGCAGTTATAGGACTAGCGGGATCGGTGACAATGAGCAGTTCTTC
CASSYRTSGIGDNEQFF
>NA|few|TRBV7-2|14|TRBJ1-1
TGTGCCAGCAGCTTGGAAATTCCGGGACCGAAAGCTTTCTTT
CASSLEIPGPKAFF
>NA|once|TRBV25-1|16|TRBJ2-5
TGTGCCAGCAGTGAATCGGGCCAGGGGAAGGGAGAGACCCAGTACTTC
CASSESGQGKGETQYF
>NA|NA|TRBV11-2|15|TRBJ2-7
TGTGCCAGCAGCTTACAGTCCGGGAGCTCCTACGAGCAGTACTTC
CASSLQSGSSYEQYF
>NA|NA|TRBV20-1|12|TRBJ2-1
TGCAGTGCCCCCGCGGACCAGAATGAGCAGTTCTTC
CSAPADQNEQFF
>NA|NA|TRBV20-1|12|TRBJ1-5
TGCAGTGCTAGGTCCGGCGATTTGACCCAGCATTTT
CSARSGDLTQHF
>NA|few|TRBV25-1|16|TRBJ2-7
TGTGCCAGCAGTGCACAGAAGGGGGGACAGAGATACGAGCAGTACTTC
CASSAQKGGQRYEQYF
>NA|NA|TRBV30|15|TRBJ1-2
TGTGCCGGAAGGTACAGGGCAGATGGTGACTATGGCTACACCTTC
CAGRYRADGDYGYTF
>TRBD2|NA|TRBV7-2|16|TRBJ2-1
TGTGCCAGCAGCCCCCAGGCGGGAGTGTCGTACAATGAGCAGTTCTTC
CASSPQAGVSYNEQFF
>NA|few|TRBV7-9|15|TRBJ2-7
TGTGCCAGCAGCTTAAGGTCGGGATCTACGCCCGAGCAGTACTTC
CASSLRSGSTPEQYF
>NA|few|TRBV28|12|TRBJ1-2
TGTGCCAGCAGTTTAACTAACTATGGCTACACCTTC
CASSLTNYGYTF
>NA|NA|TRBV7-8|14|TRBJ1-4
TGTGCCAGCAGCCCCCTTCCGCAGAGGGAAAAACTGTTTTTT
CASSPLPQREKLFF
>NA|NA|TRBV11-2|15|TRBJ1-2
TGTGCCAGCGGGCCATTGACCGTTGCCACGTATGGCTACACCTTC
CASGPLTVATYGYTF
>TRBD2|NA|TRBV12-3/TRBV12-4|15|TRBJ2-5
TGTGCCAGCAGTCAGGTAGCGGGACCTCAAGAGACCCAGTACTTC
CASSQVAGPQETQYF
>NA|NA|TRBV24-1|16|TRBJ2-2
TGTGCCACCAGTGATTTGCGGGGGGCGGACACCGGGGAGCTGTTTTTT
CATSDLRGADTGELFF
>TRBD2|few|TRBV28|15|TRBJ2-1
TGTGCCAGCAGTTTGCTAGCGGGAGTACGGAATGAGCAGTTCTTC
CASSLLAGVRNEQFF
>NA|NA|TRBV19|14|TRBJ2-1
TGTGCCAGTAGTGACCGCGGTTGGGGCGATGAGCAGTTCTTC
CASSDRGWGDEQFF
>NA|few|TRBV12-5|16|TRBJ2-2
TGTGCTAGTGGTCCAGGACACTCCTCGGACACCGGGGAGCTGTTTTTT
CASGPGHSSDTGELFF
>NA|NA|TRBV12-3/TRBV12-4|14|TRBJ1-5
TGTGCCAGCAGTTTCCAGGGGATTAGTCAGCCCCAGCATTTT
CASSFQGISQPQHF
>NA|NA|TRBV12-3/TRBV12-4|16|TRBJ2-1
TGTGCCAGCAGTTTAGTAGCTTCTAGTGGGTACAATGAGCAGTTCTTC
CASSLVASSGYNEQFF
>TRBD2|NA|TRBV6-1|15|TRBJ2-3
TGTGCCAGCAGCTCCCGGACTAGCGGCACAGATACGCAGTATTTT
CASSSRTSGTDTQYF
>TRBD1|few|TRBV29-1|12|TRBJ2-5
TGCAGCGCCCTTGGCCAGGGGGCGACCCAGTACTTC
CSALGQGATQYF
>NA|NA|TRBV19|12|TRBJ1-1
TGTGCCAGTAGTTCCCCCGGATTTGAAGCTTTCTTT
CASSSPGFEAFF
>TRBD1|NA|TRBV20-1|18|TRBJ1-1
TGCAGTGCTAGACGGCTCCGACAGGGGCGACTTTTGGGCACTGAAGCTTTCTTT
CSARRLRQGRLLGTEAFF
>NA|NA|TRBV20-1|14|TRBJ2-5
TGCAGTGCGGAGAACTGGGGAGTCGGGGAGACCCAGTACTTC
CSAENWGVGETQYF
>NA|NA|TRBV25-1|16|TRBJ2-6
TGTGCCAGCAGTGACAGGGCACTCTCTGGGGCCAACGTCCTGACTTTC
CASSDRALSGANVLTF
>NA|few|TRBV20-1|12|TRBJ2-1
TGCAGTGCGCCCGACGGACCCAATGAGCAGTTCTTC
CSAPDGPNEQFF
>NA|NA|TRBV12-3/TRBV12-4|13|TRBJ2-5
TGTGCCAGCTGTCAGAGAGGGGAAGAGACCCAGTACTTC
CASCQRGEETQYF
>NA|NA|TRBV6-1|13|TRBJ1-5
TGTGCCACTCGCCGGGCGGCCAGTCAGCCCCAGCATTTT
CATRRAASQPQHF
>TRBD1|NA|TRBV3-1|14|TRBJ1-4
TGTGCCAGCAGCCAAGATCCAGGACAGGCAAAACTGTTTTTT
CASSQDPGQAKLFF
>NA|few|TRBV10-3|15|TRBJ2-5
TGTGCCATCAGTGAGTCGTCGTACCGGGAAGAGACCCAGTACTTC
CAISESSYREETQYF
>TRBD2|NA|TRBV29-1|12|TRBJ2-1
TGCAGCGCCGGACTAGCGGGAGATGAGCAGTTCTTC
CSAGLAGDEQFF
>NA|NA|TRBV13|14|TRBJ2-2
TGTGCCAGCAGCTTCATCAGAAACACCGGGGAGCTGTTTTTT
CASSFIRNTGELFF
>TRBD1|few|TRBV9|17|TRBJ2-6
TGTGCCAGCAGCGTAGGGGACAGGGTGTCTGGGGCCAACGTCCTGACTTTC
CASSVGDRVSGANVLTF
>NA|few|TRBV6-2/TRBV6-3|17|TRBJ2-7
TGTGCCAGCAGTTACTCGACTTTACTAGGACAGAGCTACGAGCAGTACTTC
CASSYSTLLGQSYEQYF
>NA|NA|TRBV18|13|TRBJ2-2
TGTGCCAGCTCACCCCAGTTCACCGGGGAGCTGTTTTTT
CASSPQFTGELFF
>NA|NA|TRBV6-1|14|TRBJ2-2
TGTGCCAGCATCCGGGGCGCGGGCACCGGGGAGCTGTTTTTT
CASIRGAGTGELFF